The entry that follows covers one TCR beta chain sequence. It lacks a known antigen. Base qualities are not recorded, but no much larger clone differs from it by a single base. Healthy HIV-negative adults with no recently reported acute infections or vaccinations were included as donors. Every donor was a Caucasian adult residing in Nashville, Tennessee, USA. CD4+ T cells were enriched by magnetic negative selection; naive cells were then positively selected on CD45RA, and the negative fraction formed the memory subset. Blood was collected by leukapheresis, and PBMCs were isolated by Ficoll-Histopaque density gradient centrifugation and then cryopreserved in liquid nitrogen vapor phase. Analytical flow cytometry was used to check the purity and quantity of each magnetically sorted T cell population. Each sorted fraction had its genomic DNA isolated and then quantified by UV absorbance on a Nanodrop 2000c.

The germline V gene supplies CDR1 SGHTA and CDR2 FQGNSA. V loses 1 base of germline sequence and J loses 6 bases, and the interval between the two ends is 13 bases. The CDR3 starts with the cysteine, ends with the phenylalanine, and has 15 residues. Left in the record is the CDR3 DNA by itself, 45 bases read in frame from the first base. The entry originates in a study of shared clonotypes between healthy human individuals (TCRdb year 2020). Concerning the study at large: A couple of women and three men aged 18 to 49 years were included in the cohort. To increase sequencing depth and limit assay-specific biases, TCR repertoire library preparation and sequencing were carried out by different laboratories using diverse techniques. For each donor, CD4 naive and CD4 memory were each given three plates, CD8 naive was given two plates, and CD8 memory was given one plate. Between about 0.94 and 8.9 billion PBMCs per donor were obtained by leukapheresis. To estimate repertoire size and how much clonotypes are shared between individuals, the study performed deep sequencing of blood TCR repertoires from 4 to 6 healthy adults. Overall study results and their limits: The genetic and exposure-history diversity represented was limited by the small number of donors. Even with the large sequencing depth, rarefaction of the sorted-subset datasets indicated that sequencing was incomplete. Compared with non-shared clonotypes, clonotypes shared by all four sorted-subset donors had higher generation probabilities. Sharing across a few donors was observed for around 4.8% of naive CD4, over 3% of naive CD8, 2% to 2.5% of memory CD4, and less than 0.45% of memory CD8 clonotypes. Naive subsets generally had larger estimated clonotype richness than memory subsets. Pairwise subsampling led to the expectation that sequencing depth would affect the degree of clonotype sharing among donors. Sampling was restricted to blood, and TCR repertoires in tissue are likely to differ from TCR repertoires in blood.

TCR CDR3 regions were amplified from genomic DNA by multiplex PCR using the deep immunoSEQ assay. Extracted genomic DNA from each cell subset was spread evenly across all wells of several immunoSEQ 96-well plates, with each plate serving as a replicate. For sorted subsets, each replicate PCR was loaded with roughly 200 ng genomic DNA, equivalent to about 33,000 T cell genomes. Purified libraries were measured with a Qubit 3.0 fluorometer, size-checked on a Bioanalyzer 2100, and measured again with the KAPA Library Quantification kit. Each immunoSEQ 96-well plate was sequenced on its own single-read 150-cycle Illumina NextSeq 550 flow cell. Processing in the source paper ran as follows. Because the immunoSEQ output included only junctional sequences and no quality scores, the filtering could not be the same as the filtering used for full-length reads. To assign V/J genes and CDR3, sequences were annotated against IMGT germline references using PyIR, a Python wrapper for IgBLAST v1.9. Any read was removed if the V/J assignment was weak (E-value above 1e-6), the CDR3 was missing, or the read contained stop codons, out-of-frame junctions, or ambiguous translated residues. V3J clonotypes were defined as sequences sharing an identical inferred V gene, J gene, and CDR3 amino acid sequence. The percentage overlap between two repertoires was calculated by dividing the number of shared unique clonotypes by the size of the smaller repertoire. RTK rarefaction, the Chao1 estimator, and Recon v2.1 estimates of unobserved clonotypes were used to assess repertoire richness. For all TCRbeta clonotypes obtained by the gDNA method from a few donors, generation probabilities were computed with OLGA. TCRdb stores this immuneACCESS table with in-frame sequences only. Part of the clones is absent; in the studies checked, under half of the shortfall reflects unresolved V genes, and no reason is known for the rest. D and trimming were read from the DNA, whereas the V and J calls and clone size are those reported in that table. The sample table lists about 2,500,000 clones, approximately 92% of them with a count of one. Over 0.12% of the sample is held by the ten biggest clonotypes.

This chain joins TRBV7-2 to TRBJ2-1, with the D gene tentatively TRBD1 or TRBD2, based on 5 matching bases in each. Sequences were obtained from naive CD4+ T cells sorted from blood. The meaning of the sample's cell subset or site label: CD45RA+ positively selected. This receptor was obtained from a man between 18 and 29 years old in good health. The DNA sequence reads TGTGCCAGCAGCTTAGTGGGGCTAGCCGGCAATGAGCAGTTCTTC. Its protein product is CASSLVGLAGNEQFF.